This T cell receptor (beta chain) was retrieved from a study of cytomegalovirus exposure and HLA in healthy donors. Findings and limits, study-wide: The study found most TCR sequences rare, yet found some public TCRs in many donors. Reportedly, a later analysis found an Asian-associated ancestry cluster had fewer N-insertions than the approximately 640-donor mean. The authors considered a cluster of highly shared sequence variants likely to be a sequencing artifact. Later on, an analysis found that several of the most significant clusters appeared to be linked to common viral pathogens, which included parvovirus B19.

The PCR made use of 60 Vbeta and 13 Jbeta primers. Profiled with immunoSEQ multiplex PCR; TCRdb holds only in-frame clones, not every one. The table has some 150,000 clones, around 64% seen once. J gave up 4 bases and V 4 bases, and 5 bases lay outside the gene matches. The CDR3 contains 15 residues. Germline CDR1 LGHNA, CDR2 YNFKEQ. Turning to this clone: As yet, its antigen is unknown.

The source is a woman in her 30s in good health and CMV-seronegative. The chain carries TRBV4-2 and TRBJ1-4; TRBD1 matches 8 bases. The sample consisted of PBMCs. The CDR3 spells CASSLGQAINEKLFF. The CDR3 nucleotides read TGTGCCAGCAGCCTGGGACAGGCGATTAATGAAAAACTGTTTTTT.